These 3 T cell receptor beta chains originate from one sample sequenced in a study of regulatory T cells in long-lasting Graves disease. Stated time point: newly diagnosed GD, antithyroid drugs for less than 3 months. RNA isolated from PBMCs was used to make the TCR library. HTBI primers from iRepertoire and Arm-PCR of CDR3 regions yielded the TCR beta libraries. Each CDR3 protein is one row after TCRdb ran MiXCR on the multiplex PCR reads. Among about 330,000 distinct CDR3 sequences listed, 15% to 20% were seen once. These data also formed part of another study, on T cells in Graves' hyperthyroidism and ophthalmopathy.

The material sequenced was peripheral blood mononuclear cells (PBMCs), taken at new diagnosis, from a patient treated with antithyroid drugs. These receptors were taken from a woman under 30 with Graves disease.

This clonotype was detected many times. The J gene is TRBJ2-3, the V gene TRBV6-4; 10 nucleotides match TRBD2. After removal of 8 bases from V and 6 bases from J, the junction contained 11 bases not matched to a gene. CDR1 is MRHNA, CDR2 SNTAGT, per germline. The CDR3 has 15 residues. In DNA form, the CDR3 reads TGTGCCAGCTCAAGCAGGGCTAGCGGGAGTGATACGCAGTATTTT. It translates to CASSSRASGSDTQYF.

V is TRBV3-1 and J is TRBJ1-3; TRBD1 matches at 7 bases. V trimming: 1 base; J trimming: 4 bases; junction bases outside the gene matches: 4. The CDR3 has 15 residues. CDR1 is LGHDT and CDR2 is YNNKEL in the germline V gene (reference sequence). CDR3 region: CASSQVPGQGNTIYF. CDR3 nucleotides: TGTGCCAGCAGCCAAGTACCGGGACAGGGAAACACCATATATTTT. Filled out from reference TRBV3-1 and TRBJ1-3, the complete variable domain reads DTAVSQTPKYLVTQMGNDKSIKCEQNLGHDTMYWYKQDSKKFLKIMFSYNNKELIINETVPNRFSPKSPDKAHLNLHINSLELGDSAVYFCASSQVPGQGNTIYFGEGSWLTVV.

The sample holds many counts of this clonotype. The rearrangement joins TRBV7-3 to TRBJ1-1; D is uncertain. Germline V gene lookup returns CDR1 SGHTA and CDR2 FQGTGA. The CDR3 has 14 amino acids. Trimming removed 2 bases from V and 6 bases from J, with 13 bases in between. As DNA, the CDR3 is TGTGCCAGCAGCTTATCGGCCGTCGAGGCTGAAGCTTTCTTT. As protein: CASSLSAVEAEAFF.